This T cell receptor beta chain is from a study of spatial heterogeneity in lung cancer. Across the study: The correlation between TCR transcript counts in tumor regions and a T cell module score from matched bulk RNA-seq was strong.

Noted time point: sample taken at primary tumor resection. Samples were obtained from about 75 donors, all untreated early-stage non-small cell lung cancer patients. Material for sequencing was whole RNA from tumor, nontumor lung or frozen PBMC, left unsorted. In its sample, this clonotype ranks as medium-sized. Its antigen is not identified. Each TCR cDNA molecule carried a unique molecular identifier. TCRdb used MiXCR to reprocess the 5' RACE reads, holding one entry per CDR3 protein. Here the sample spans 2,000 to 3,000 distinct CDR3 sequences, roughly 19% being singletons. Overall study results and limits: How many expanded intratumoral alpha and beta TCRs were present tracked the tumor mutation count, which was a count of nonsynonymous mutations.

This clonotype originated in a male donor with early-stage non-small cell lung cancer. The specimen comprised lung tumor tissue, sampled at surgery.

Here the CDR3 DNA reads TGTGCCAGCAGTTACCGGCGGGAGTCCTACGAGCAGTACTTC. The encoded protein is CASSYRRESYEQYF. This sequence joins TRBV6-5 and TRBJ2-7; 7 nucleotides line up with TRBD2. The CDR3 is 14 amino acids. Germline assignment: CDR1 MNHEY and CDR2 SVGAGI. V shed 2 bases, J shed 1 base, and the junction held 2 bases outside the gene matches.